This TCR beta chain was captured in a study of cytomegalovirus exposure and HLA in healthy donors. Study findings and constraints: There were about 160 TCR beta chains listed as cytomegalovirus-associated. Diagnosis of cytomegalovirus status made by the classifier reportedly showed high specificity and sensitivity.

Among the roughly 120 subjects of the validation cohort, separate from the approximately 660-subject first cohort, were the donors. V shed 4 bases, J shed 4 bases, and the junction held 9 bases outside the gene matches. From germline, CDR1 is SGHVS and CDR2 FQNEAQ. The CDR3 runs to 16 residues. In the case of this clone: Its antigen is not known.

Assay used: immunoSEQ multiplex PCR; TCRdb lists only in-frame clones, some missing. The sample has 150,000 to 200,000 clones; around 86% are singletons. Sequencing was done on a sample of PBMCs. The TCR originated in a man aged 18 to 35 in good health and CMV-seropositive. V is TRBV7-8 and J is TRBJ1-5; 8 bases are a match to TRBD1. CDR3 bases: TGTGCCAGCAGCTACTCCGGGACAGGCTATAATCAGCCCCAGCATTTT. Its translation: CASSYSGTGYNQPQHF.